This T cell receptor (beta chain) came from a study of OX40 agonist ivuxolimab in advanced cancers. Germline CDR1 and CDR2: MNHNS and SASEGT. V was clipped by 4 bases and J by 8 bases; unmatched bases: 13. The CDR3 runs to 16 residues. Measured with immunoSEQ multiplex PCR; TCRdb has only the in-frame clones, and not every one. The data show 55,000 to 65,000 clones, 82% seen once. This clonotype was obtained from an adult with an advanced solid tumor such as melanoma, head and neck, liver or kidney cancer. Sequencing used CD4+ or CD8+ T cells sorted from blood, obtained in a trial of the OX40 agonist ivuxolimab. V usage is TRBV6-1 and J usage is TRBJ1-4; 7 bases agree with TRBD1. CDR3 coding DNA: TGTGCCAGCAGTGGAGACAGGGATAGTAGTGACGAAAAACTGTTTTTT. As protein: CASSGDRDSSDEKLFF.